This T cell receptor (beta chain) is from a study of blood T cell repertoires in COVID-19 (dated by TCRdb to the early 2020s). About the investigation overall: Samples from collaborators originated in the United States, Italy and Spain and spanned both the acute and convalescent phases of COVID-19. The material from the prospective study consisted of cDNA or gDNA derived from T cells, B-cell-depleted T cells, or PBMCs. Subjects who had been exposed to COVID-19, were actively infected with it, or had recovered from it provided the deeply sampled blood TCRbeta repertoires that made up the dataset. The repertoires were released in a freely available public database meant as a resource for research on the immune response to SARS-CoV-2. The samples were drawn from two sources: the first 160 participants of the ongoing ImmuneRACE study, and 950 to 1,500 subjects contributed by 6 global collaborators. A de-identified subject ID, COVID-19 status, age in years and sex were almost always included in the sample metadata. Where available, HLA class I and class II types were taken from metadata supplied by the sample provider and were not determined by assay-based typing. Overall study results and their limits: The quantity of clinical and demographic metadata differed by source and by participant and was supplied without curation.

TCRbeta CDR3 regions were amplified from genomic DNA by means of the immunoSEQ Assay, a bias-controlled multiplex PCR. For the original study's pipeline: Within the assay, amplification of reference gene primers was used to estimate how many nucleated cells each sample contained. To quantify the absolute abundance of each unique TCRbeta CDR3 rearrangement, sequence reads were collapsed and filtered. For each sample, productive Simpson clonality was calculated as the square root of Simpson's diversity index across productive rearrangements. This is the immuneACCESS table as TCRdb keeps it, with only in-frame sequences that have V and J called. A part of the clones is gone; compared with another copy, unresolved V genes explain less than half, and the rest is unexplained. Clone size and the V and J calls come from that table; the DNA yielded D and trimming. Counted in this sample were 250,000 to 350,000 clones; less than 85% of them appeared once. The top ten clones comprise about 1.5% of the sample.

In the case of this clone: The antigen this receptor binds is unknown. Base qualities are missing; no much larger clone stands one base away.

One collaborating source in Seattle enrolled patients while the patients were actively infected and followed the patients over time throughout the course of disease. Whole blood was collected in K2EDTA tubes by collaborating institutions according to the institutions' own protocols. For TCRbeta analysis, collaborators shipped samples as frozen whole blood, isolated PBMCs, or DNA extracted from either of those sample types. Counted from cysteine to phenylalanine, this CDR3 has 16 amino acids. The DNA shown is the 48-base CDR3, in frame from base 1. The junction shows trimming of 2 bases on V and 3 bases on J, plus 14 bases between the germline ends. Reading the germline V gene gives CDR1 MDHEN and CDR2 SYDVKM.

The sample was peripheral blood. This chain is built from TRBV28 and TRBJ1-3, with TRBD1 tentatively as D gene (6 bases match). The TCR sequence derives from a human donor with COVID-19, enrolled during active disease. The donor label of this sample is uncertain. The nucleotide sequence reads TGTGCCAGCAGTTTAAATGCTAACAGGGTTGGAAACACCATATATTTT. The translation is CASSLNANRVGNTIYF.